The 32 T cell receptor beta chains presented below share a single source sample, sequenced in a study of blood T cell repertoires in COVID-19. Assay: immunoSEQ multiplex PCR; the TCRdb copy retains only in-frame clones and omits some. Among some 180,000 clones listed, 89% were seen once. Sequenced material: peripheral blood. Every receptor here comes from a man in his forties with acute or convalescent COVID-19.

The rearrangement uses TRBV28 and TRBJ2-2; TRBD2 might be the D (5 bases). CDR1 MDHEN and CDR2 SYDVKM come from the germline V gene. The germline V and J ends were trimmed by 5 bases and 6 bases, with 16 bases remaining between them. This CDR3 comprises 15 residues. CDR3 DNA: TGTGCCAGCAGTCCCTGGTCCGGGGTCGCCGGGGAGCTGTTTTTT. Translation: CASSPWSGVAGELFF. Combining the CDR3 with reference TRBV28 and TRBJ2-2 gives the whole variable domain DVKVTQSSRYLVKRTGEKVFLECVQDMDHENMFWYRQDPGLGLRLIYFSYDVKMKEKGDIPEGYSVSREKKERFSLILESASTNQTSMYLCASSPWSGVAGELFFGEGSRLTVL.

The CDR3 loop reads CASSTTGTLKSGEKLFF. Here the CDR3 DNA reads TGTGCCAGCAGCACTACCGGGACATTGAAATCAGGCGAAAAACTGTTTTTT. The chain combines TRBV7-2 with TRBJ1-4; a possible D gene is TRBD1 (6 bases). This CDR3 is built from 17 residues. V shed 5 bases and J shed 8 bases, with 24 bases lying between them. Germline CDR1 reads SGHTA; CDR2 reads FQGNSA. The complete variable domain, with remaining parts taken from reference TRBV7-2 and TRBJ1-4, reads GAGVSQSPSNKVTEKGKDVELRCDPISGHTALYWYRQSLGQGLEFLIYFQGNSAPDKSGLPSDRFSAERTGGSVSTLTIQRTQQEDSAVYLCASSTTGTLKSGEKLFFGSGTQLSVL.

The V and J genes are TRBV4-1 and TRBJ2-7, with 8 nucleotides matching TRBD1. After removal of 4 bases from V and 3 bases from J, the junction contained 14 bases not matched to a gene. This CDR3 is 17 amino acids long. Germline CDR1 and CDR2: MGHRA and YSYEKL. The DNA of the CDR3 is TGCGCCAGCAGCCTCTCACCTACAGGGGGAAAGGGCTACGAGCAGTACTTC. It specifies CASSLSPTGGKGYEQYF.

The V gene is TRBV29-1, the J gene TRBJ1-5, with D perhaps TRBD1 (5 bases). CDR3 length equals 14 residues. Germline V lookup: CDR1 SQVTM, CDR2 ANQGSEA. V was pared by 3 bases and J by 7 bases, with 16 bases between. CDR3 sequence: CSVEAGSGLQPQHF. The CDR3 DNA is TGCAGCGTTGAGGCAGGGTCTGGTTTGCAGCCCCAGCATTTT.

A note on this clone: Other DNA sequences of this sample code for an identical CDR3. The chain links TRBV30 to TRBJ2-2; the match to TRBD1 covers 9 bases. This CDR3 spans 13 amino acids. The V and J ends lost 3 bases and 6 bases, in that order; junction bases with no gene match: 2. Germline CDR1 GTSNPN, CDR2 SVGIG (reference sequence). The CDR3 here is CAWRRQGAGELFF. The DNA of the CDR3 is TGTGCCTGGAGAAGACAGGGGGCCGGGGAGCTGTTTTTT.

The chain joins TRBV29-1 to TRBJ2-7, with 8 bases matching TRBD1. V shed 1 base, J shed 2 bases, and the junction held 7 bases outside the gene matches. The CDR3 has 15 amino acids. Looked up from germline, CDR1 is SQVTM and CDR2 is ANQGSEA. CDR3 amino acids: CSVEGPGQDPYEQYF. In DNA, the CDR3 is TGCAGCGTTGAAGGCCCGGGACAGGACCCCTACGAGCAGTACTTC.

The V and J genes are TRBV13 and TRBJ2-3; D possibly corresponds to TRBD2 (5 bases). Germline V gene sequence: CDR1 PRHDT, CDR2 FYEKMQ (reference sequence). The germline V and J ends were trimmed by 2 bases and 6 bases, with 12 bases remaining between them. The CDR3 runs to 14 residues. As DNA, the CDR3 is TGTGCCAGCAGCTTAAAGGGATCGGGGGATACGCAGTATTTT. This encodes CASSLKGSGDTQYF.

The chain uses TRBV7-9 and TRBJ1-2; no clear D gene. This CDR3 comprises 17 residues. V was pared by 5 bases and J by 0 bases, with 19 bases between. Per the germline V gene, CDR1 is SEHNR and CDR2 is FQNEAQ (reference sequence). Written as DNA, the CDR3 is TGTGCCAGCAGCGCCGGGATTCTAAGTTTAGCTAACTATGGCTACACCTTC. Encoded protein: CASSAGILSLANYGYTF. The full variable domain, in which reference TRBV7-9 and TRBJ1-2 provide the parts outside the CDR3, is DTGVSQNPRHKITKRGQNVTFRCDPISEHNRLYWYRQTLGQGPEFLTYFQNEAQLEKSRLLSDRFSAERPKGSFSTLEIQRTEQGDSAMYLCASSAGILSLANYGYTFGSGTRLTVV.

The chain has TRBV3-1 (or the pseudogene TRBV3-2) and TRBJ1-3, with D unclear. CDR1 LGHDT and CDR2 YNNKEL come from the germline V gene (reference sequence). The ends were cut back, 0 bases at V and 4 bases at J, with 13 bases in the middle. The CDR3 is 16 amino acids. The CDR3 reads CASSQDGPTGGNTIYF. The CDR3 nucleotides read TGTGCCAGCAGCCAAGATGGACCCACGGGGGGAAACACCATATATTTT.

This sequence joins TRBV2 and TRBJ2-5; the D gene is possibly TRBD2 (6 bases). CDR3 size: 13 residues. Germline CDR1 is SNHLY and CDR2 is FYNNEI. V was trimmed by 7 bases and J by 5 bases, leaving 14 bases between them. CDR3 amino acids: CASNGGLQETQYF. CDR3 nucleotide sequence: TGTGCCAGCAATGGGGGGTTGCAGGAGACCCAGTACTTC.

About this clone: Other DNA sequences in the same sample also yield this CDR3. The DNA for the CDR3 is TGCGCCAGCAGCTTGGGAGGAGGGGAGACCCAGTACTTC. This encodes CASSLGGGETQYF. The rearrangement uses TRBV5-1 and TRBJ2-5; perhaps TRBD2 as D (6 bases). Per the germline V gene, CDR1 is SGHRS and CDR2 is YFSETQ. The CDR3 is 13 residues long. Trimming took off 0 bases at V and 5 bases at J, with 8 bases between the two ends. Supplemented by reference TRBV5-1 and TRBJ2-5, the full variable domain reads KAGVTQTPRYLIKTRGQQVTLSCSPISGHRSVSWYQQTPGQGLQFLFEYFSETQRNKGNFPGRFSGRQFSNSRSEMNVSTLELGDSALYLCASSLGGGETQYFGPGTRLLVL.

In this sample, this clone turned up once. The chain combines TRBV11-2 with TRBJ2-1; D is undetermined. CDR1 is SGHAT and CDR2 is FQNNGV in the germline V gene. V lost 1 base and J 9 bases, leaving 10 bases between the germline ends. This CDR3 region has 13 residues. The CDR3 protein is CASSLVITGEQFF. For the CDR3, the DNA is TGTGCCAGCAGCTTAGTTATCACGGGTGAGCAGTTCTTC. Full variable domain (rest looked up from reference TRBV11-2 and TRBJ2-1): EAGVAQSPRYKIIEKRQSVAFWCNPISGHATLYWYQQILGQGPKLLIQFQNNGVVDDSQLPKDRFSAERLKGVDSTLKIQPAKLEDSAVYLCASSLVITGEQFFGPGTRLTVL.

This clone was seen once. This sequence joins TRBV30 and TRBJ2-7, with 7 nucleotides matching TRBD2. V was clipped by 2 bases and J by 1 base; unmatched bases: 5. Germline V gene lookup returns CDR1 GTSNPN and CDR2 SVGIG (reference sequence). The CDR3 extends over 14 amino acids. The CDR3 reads CAWSWGGRSYEQYF. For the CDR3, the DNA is TGTGCCTGGAGTTGGGGAGGGCGTTCCTACGAGCAGTACTTC.

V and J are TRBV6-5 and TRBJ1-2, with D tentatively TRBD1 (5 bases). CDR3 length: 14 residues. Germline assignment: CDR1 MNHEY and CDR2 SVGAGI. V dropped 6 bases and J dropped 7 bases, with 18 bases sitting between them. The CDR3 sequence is CASRRGLAPSGYTF. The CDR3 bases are TGTGCCAGCAGAAGGGGACTCGCCCCCTCTGGCTACACCTTC.

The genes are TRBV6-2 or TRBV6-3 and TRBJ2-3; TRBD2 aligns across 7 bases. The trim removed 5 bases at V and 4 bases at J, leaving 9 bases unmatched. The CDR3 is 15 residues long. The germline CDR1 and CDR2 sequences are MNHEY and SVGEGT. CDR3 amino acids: CASSLLAVGADTQYF. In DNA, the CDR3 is TGTGCCAGCAGTCTCCTAGCGGTTGGGGCAGATACGCAGTATTTT.

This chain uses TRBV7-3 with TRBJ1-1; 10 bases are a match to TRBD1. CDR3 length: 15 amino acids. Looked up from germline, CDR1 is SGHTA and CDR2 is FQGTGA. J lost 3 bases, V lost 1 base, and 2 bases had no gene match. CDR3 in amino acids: CASSLRGTGDTEAFF. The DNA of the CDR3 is TGTGCCAGCAGCTTAAGAGGGACAGGGGACACTGAAGCTTTCTTT. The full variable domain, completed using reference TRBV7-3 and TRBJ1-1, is GAGVSQTPSNKVTEKGKYVELRCDPISGHTALYWYRQSLGQGPEFLIYFQGTGAADDSGLPNDRFFAVRPEGSVSTLKIQRTERGDSAVYLCASSLRGTGDTEAFFGQGTRLTVV.

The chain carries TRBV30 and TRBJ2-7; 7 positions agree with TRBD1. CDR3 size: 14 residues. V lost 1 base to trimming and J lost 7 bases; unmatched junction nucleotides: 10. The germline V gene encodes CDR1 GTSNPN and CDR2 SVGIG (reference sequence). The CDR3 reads CAWSALTGLGEQYF. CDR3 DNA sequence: TGTGCCTGGAGTGCCCTGACAGGGTTGGGGGAGCAGTACTTC.

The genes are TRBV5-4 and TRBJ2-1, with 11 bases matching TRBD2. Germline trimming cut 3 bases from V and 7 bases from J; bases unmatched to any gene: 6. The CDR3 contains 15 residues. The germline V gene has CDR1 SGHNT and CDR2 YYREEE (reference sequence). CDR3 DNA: TGTGCCAGCAGCTCCGGGACTAGCGGAACTAATGAGCAGTTCTTC. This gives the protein CASSSGTSGTNEQFF.

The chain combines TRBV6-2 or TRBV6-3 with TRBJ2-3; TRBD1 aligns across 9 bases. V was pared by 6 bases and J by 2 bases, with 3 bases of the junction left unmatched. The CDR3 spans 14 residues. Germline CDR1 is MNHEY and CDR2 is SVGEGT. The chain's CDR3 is CASSRQGVTDTQYF. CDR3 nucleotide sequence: TGTGCCAGCAGCCGACAGGGGGTCACAGATACGCAGTATTTT.

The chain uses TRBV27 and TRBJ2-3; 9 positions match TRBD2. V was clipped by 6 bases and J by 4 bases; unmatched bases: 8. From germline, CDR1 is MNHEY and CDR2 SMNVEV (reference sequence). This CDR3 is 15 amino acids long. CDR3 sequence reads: CASSFGGRGADTQYF. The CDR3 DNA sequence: TGTGCCAGCAGCTTTGGCGGGAGGGGTGCAGATACGCAGTATTTT.

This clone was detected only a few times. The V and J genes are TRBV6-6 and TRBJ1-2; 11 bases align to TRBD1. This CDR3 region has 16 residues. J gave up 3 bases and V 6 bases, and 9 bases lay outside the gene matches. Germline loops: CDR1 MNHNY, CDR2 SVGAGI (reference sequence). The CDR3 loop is CASRGPGTGGDYGYTF. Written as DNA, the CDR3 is TGTGCCAGCAGGGGACCTGGGACAGGGGGTGACTATGGCTACACCTTC.

The CDR3 reads CASSRGLQETQYF. CDR3 nucleotide sequence: TGTGCCAGCAGCCGTGGGCTCCAAGAGACCCAGTACTTC. This rearrangement joins TRBV7-8 to TRBJ2-5; no firm D call. V lost 5 bases and J 1 base, leaving 8 bases between the germline ends. Germline lookup yields CDR1 SGHVS and CDR2 FQNEAQ. The CDR3 is 13 amino acids.

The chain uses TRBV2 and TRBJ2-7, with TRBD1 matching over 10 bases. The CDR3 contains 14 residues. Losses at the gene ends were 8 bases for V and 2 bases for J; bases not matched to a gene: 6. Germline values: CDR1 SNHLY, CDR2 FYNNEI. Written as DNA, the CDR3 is TGTGCCAGCGATCCCGGACAGGGGGCCTACGAGCAGTACTTC. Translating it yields CASDPGQGAYEQYF.

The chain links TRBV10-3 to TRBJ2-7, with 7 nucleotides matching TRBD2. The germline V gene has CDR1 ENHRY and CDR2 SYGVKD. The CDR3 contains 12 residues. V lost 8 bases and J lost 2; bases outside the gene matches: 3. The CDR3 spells CAIGGLAYEQYF. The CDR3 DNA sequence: TGTGCCATCGGCGGACTAGCCTACGAGCAGTACTTC.

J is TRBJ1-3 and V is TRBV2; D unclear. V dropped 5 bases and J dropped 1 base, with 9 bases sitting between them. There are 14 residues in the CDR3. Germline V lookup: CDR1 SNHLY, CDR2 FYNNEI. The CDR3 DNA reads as TGTGCCAGCAGTTCTCATCAGTCTGGAAACACCATATATTTT. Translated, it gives CASSSHQSGNTIYF.

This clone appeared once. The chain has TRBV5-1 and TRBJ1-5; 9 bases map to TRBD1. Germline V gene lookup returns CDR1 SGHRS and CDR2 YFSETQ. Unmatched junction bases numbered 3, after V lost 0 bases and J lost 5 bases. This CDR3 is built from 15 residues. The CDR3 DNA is TGCGCCAGCAGCTTGGGACAGGGGGTATATCAGCCCCAGCATTTT. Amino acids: CASSLGQGVYQPQHF.

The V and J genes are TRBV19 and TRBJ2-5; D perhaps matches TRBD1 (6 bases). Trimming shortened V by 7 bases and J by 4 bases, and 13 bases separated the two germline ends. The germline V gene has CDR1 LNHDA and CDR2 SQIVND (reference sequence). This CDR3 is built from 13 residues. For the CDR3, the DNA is TGTGCCAGTAAGGGCAGGGGTGGAGAGACCCAGTACTTC. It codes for CASKGRGGETQYF.

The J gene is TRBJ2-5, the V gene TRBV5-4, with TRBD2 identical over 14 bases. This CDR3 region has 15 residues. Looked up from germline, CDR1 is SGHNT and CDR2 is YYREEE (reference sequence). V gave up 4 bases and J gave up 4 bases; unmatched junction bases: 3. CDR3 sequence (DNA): TGTGCCAGCAGCGCGGGACTAGCGGGAGTAGAGACCCAGTACTTC. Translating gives CASSAGLAGVETQYF.

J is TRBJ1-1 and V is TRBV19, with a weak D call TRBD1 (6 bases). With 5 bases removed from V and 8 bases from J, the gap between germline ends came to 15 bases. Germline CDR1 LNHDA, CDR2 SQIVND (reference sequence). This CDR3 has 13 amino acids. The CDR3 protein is CASSGSRGSEAFF. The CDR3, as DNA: TGTGCCAGTAGTGGGAGCAGGGGATCCGAAGCTTTCTTT.

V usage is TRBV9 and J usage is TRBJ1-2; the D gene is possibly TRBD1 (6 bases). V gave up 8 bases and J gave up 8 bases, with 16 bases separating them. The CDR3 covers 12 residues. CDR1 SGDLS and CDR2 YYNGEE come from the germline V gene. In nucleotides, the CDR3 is TGTGCCAGTTCAGAAGGGGGACGGGGCTACACCTTC. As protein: CASSEGGRGYTF.

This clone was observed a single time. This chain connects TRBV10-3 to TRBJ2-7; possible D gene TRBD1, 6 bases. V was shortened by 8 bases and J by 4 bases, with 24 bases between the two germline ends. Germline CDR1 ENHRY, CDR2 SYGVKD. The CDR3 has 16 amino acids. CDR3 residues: CAIGSGTPRGPYEQYF. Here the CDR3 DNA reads TGTGCCATCGGCTCCGGGACACCTAGGGGTCCATACGAGCAGTACTTC.

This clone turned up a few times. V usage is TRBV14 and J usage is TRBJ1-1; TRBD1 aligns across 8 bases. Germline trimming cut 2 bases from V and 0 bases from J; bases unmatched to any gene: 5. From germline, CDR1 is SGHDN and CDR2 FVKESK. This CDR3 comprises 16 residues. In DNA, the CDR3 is TGTGCCAGCAGCCAAAGGACAGGGACCATGAACACTGAAGCTTTCTTT. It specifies CASSQRTGTMNTEAFF.